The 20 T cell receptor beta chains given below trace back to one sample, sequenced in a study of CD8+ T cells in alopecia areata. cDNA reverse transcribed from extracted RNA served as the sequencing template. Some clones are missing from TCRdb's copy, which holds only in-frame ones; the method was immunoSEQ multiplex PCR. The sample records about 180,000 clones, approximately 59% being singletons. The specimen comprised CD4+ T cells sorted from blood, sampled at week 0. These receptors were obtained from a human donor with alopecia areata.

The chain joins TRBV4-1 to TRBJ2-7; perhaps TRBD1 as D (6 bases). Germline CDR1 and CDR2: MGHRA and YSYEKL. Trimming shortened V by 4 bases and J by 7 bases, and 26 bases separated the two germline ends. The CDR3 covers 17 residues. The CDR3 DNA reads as TGCGCCAGCAGCCGACCCAAAGCGACAGGATCTGGGTATGAGCAGTACTTC. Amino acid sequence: CASSRPKATGSGYEQYF.

The CDR3: CASSQPGTGFNEQFF. CDR3 DNA: TGCGCCAGCAGCCAACCCGGGACAGGGTTCAATGAGCAGTTCTTC. This chain uses TRBV4-1 with TRBJ2-1, with TRBD1 identical over 9 bases. Germline CDR1 and CDR2: MGHRA and YSYEKL. J was trimmed by 6 bases and V by 2 bases; bases with no gene match: 5. The CDR3 runs to 15 residues.

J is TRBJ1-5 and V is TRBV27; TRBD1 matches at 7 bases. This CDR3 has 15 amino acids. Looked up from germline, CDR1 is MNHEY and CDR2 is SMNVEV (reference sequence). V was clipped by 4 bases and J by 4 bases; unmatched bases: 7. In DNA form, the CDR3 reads TGTGCCAGCAGTTCGACAGGGTGGGCAAATCAGCCCCAGCATTTT. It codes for CASSSTGWANQPQHF.

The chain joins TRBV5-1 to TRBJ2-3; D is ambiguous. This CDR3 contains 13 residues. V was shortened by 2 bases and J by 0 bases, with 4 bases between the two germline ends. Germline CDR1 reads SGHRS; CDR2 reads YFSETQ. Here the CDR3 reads CASSFLSTDTQYF. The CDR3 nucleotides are TGCGCCAGCAGCTTCCTCAGCACAGATACGCAGTATTTT.

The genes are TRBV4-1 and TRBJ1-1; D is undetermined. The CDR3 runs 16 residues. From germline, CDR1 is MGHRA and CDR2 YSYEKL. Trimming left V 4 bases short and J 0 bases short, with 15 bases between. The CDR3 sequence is CASSLRLAVMNTEAFF. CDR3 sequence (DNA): TGCGCCAGCAGCCTTAGACTGGCAGTGATGAACACTGAAGCTTTCTTT.

CDR3 sequence reads: CAWAPNRGGEAFF. In DNA, the CDR3 is TGTGCCTGGGCGCCAAACAGGGGAGGTGAAGCTTTCTTT. The chain uses TRBV30 and TRBJ1-1; 7 bases are a match to TRBD1. V was clipped by 5 bases and J by 7 bases; unmatched bases: 10. This CDR3 comprises 13 residues. The germline CDR1 and CDR2 sequences are GTSNPN and SVGIG (reference sequence).

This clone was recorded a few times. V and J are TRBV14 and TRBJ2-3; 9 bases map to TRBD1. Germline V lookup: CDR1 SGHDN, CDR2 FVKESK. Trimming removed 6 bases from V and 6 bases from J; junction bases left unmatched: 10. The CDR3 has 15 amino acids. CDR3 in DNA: TGTGCCAGCAGGACGACAGGGGGAAATGGGGATACGCAGTATTTT. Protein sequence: CASRTTGGNGDTQYF.

For the CDR3, the DNA is TGTGCCAGCAGCCCCAATAGTCGAGGTGGAGTTCGAGCCCAGATGACCCAGTACTTC. Residues: CASSPNSRGGVRAQMTQYF. The chain couples TRBV7-9 to TRBJ2-5; unclear D gene. The germline CDR1 and CDR2 sequences are SEHNR and FQNEAQ (reference sequence). The CDR3 sequence is 19 residues long. The ends were cut back, 5 bases at V and 7 bases at J, with 32 bases in the middle.

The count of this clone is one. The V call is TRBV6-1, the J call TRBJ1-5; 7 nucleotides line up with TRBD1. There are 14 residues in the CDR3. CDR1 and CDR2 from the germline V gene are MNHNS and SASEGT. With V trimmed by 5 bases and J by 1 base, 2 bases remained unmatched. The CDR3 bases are TGTGCCAGCAGTAGGGGACAGAGCAATCAGCCCCAGCATTTT. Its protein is CASSRGQSNQPQHF.

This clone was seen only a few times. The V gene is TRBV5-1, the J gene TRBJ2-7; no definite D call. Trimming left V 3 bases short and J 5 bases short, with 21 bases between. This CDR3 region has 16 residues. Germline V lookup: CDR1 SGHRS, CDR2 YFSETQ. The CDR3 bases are TGCGCCAGCAGCTCGCGATTGGACCCACCCCGGGACGAGCAGTACTTC. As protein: CASSSRLDPPRDEQYF.

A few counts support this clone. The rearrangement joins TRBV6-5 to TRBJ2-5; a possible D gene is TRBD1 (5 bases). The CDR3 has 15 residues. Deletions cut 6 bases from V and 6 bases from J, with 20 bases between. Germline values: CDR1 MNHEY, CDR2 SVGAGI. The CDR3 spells CASRKSGAPEQTQYF. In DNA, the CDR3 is TGTGCCAGCAGAAAAAGTGGGGCCCCGGAACAGACCCAGTACTTC.

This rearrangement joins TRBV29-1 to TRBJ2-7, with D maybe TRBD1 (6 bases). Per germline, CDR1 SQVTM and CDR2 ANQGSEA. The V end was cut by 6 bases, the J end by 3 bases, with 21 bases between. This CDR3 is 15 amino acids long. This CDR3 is CSVRPATGSDYEQYF. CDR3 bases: TGCAGCGTGCGCCCCGCGACAGGCTCGGACTACGAGCAGTACTTC.

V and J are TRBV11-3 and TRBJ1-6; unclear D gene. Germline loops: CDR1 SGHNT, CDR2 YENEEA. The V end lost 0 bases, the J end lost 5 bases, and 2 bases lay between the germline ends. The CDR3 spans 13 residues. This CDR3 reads CASSLEDNSPLHF. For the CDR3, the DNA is TGTGCCAGCAGCTTAGAGGATAATTCACCCCTCCACTTT. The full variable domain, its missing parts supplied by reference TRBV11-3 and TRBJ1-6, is EAGVVQSPRYKIIEKKQPVAFWCNPISGHNTLYWYLQNLGQGPELLIRYENEEAVDDSQLPKDRFSAERLKGVDSTLKIQPAELGDSAVYLCASSLEDNSPLHFGNGTRLTVT.

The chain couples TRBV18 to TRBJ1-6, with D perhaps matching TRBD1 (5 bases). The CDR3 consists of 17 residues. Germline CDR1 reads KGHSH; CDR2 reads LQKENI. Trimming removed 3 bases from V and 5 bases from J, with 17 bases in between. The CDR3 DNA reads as TGTGCCAGCTCACCTACGGGAGGGACTGGCGATAATTCACCCCTCCACTTT. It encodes CASSPTGGTGDNSPLHF. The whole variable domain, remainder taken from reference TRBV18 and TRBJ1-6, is NAGVMQNPRHLVRRRGQEARLRCSPMKGHSHVYWYRQLPEEGLKFMVYLQKENIIDESGMPKERFSAEFPKEGPSILRIQQVVRGDSAAYFCASSPTGGTGDNSPLHFGNGTRLTVT.

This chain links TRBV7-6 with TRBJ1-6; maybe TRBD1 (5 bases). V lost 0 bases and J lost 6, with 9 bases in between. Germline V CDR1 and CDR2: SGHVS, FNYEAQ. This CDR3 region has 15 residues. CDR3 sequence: CASSLAPGGNSPLHF. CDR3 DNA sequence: TGTGCCAGCAGCTTAGCGCCGGGGGGTAATTCACCCCTCCACTTT.

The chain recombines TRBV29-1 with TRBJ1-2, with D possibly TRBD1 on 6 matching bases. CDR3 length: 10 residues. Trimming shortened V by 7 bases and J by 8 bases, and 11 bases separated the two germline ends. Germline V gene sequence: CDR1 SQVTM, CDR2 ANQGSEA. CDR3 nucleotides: TGCAGCGCCTACCAGGGGGGCTACACCTTC. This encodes CSAYQGGYTF. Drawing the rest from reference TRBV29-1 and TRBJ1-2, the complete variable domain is SAVISQKPSRDICQRGTSLTIQCQVDSQVTMMFWYRQQPGQSLTLIATANQGSEATYESGFVIDKFPISRPNLTFSTLTVSNMSPEDSSIYLCSAYQGGYTFGSGTRLTVV.

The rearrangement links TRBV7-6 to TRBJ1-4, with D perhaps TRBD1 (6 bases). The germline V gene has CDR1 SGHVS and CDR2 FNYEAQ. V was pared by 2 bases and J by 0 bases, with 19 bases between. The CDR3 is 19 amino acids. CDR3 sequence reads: CASSLLGLGQSTTNEKLFF. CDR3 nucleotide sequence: TGTGCCAGCAGCTTATTAGGGCTTGGACAGTCGACAACTAATGAAAAACTGTTTTTT.

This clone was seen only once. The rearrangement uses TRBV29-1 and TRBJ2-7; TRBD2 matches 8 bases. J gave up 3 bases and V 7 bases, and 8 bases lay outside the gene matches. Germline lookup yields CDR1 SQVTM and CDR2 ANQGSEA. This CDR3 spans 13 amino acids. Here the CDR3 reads CSAAGGPLYEQYF. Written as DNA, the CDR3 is TGCAGCGCCGCGGGGGGACCCCTCTACGAGCAGTACTTC.

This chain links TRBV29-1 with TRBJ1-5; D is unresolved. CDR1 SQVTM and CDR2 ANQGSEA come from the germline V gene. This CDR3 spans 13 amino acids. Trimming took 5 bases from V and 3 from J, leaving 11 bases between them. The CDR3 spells CSVRANNNQPQHF. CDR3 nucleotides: TGCAGCGTTCGGGCTAACAACAATCAGCCCCAGCATTTT.

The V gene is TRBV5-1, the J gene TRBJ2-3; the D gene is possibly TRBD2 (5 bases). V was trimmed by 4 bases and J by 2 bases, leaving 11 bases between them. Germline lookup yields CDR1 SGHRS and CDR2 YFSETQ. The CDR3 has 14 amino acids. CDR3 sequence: CASSPAETTDTQYF. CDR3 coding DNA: TGCGCCAGCAGCCCAGCGGAAACCACAGATACGCAGTATTTT.